This T cell receptor beta chain emerged from a study of spatial heterogeneity in lung cancer. The length of the CDR3 is 16 residues. Germline trimming cut 6 bases from V and 3 bases from J; bases unmatched to any gene: 11. Germline V gives CDR1 SGHRS, CDR2 YFSETQ. Described time point: sample taken at primary tumor resection. Sequencing of whole RNA from tumor, nontumor lung or frozen PBMC involved no sorting. Details on this clonotype: With the library built for alpha chains, this beta chain is off target and its frequency is not meaningful.

TCRdb re-called the 5' RACE reads through MiXCR, storing one row per CDR3 protein. The sample records approximately 6,900 distinct CDR3 sequences, around 5% being singletons. The source was normal lung tissue next to the tumor, collected at surgery. The TCR sequence derives from a female donor with early-stage non-small cell lung cancer. The chain joins TRBV5-1 to TRBJ2-2; TRBD1 agrees at 7 bases. The CDR3 nucleotides read TGCGCCAGCACGATGACAGGGCAAACGGACACCGGGGAGCTGTTTTTT. It codes for CASTMTGQTDTGELFF. Filled out from reference TRBV5-1 and TRBJ2-2, the complete variable domain reads KAGVTQTPRYLIKTRGQQVTLSCSPISGHRSVSWYQQTPGQGLQFLFEYFSETQRNKGNFPGRFSGRQFSNSRSEMNVSTLELGDSALYLCASTMTGQTDTGELFFGEGSRLTVL.